This TCR beta chain emerged from a study of shared clonotypes between healthy human individuals. V shed 1 base and J shed 2 bases, with 6 bases lying between them. Germline V lookup: CDR1 SGHTA, CDR2 FQGTGA. CDR3 length: 14 residues. The assay was immunoSEQ multiplex PCR, and TCRdb's table has in-frame clones only and misses some. The profile shows about 2.4 million clones, 93% of them singletons. The chain carries TRBV7-3 and TRBJ2-1; D is unresolved. Sequenced material: naive CD4+ T cells from PBMCs. This sample's subset: CD45RA+ positively selected. The clonotype comes from a young man in good health. Some clones in this sample may be carry-over from other donors' samples. CDR3 amino acids: CASSLNPAYNEQFF. CDR3 DNA: TGTGCCAGCAGCTTAAACCCAGCCTACAATGAGCAGTTCTTC.